Listed below are T cell receptor beta chains from one sample, sequenced in a study of blood T cell repertoires in COVID-19. Profiling relied on immunoSEQ multiplex PCR, and the TCRdb table lists in-frame clones only, not all of them. The profile shows approximately 170,000 clones, approximately 86% of them singletons. Sequenced input: peripheral blood. The source is a man aged 80 or over with COVID-19, enrolled during active disease. Both conserved end residues are part of each CDR3. D genes are given only for firm matches. The size entry is marked missing in some rows and otherwise reads once, few, many or a size class.

TRBV11-3	NA	TRBJ1-1	NA	CASSLPSHGTHFNTEAFF	TGTGCCAGCAGCTTACCATCCCACGGGACACATTTTAACACTGAAGCTTTCTTT
TRBV9	NA	TRBJ2-1	NA	CASSVDAGMHEQFF	TGTGCCAGCAGCGTAGATGCAGGGATGCATGAGCAGTTCTTC
TRBV5-5	NA	TRBJ1-1	NA	CASSFYRTQTEAFF	TGTGCCAGCAGCTTCTACAGGACACAGACTGAAGCTTTCTTT
TRBV18	TRBD2	TRBJ2-7	NA	CASSRTTSSGEQYF	TGTGCCAGCTCTCGGACGACTAGCAGCGGCGAGCAGTACTTC
TRBV27	NA	TRBJ1-1	NA	CASSVTQRRNTEAFF	TGTGCCAGCAGTGTAACACAGAGAAGGAACACTGAAGCTTTCTTT
TRBV7-2	NA	TRBJ2-7	NA	CASSLALARPEQYF	TGTGCCAGCAGCTTAGCGTTGGCTAGACCCGAGCAGTACTTC
TRBV7-2	NA	TRBJ2-7	NA	CASSFQGSYEQYF	TGTGCCAGCAGCTTTCAGGGTTCCTACGAGCAGTACTTC
TRBV7-9	NA	TRBJ2-1	NA	CASSSPRDNSVNEQFF	TGTGCCAGCAGCTCCCCCCGGGACAACTCCGTCAATGAGCAGTTCTTC
TRBV10-3	TRBD1	TRBJ1-3	NA	CAISEGTGGSGNTIYF	TGTGCCATCAGTGAAGGGACAGGGGGTTCTGGAAACACCATATATTTT
TRBV13	NA	TRBJ2-1	NA	CASSLNPGVSYNEQFF	TGTGCCAGCAGCTTGAACCCGGGGGTTTCCTACAATGAGCAGTTCTTC
TRBV24-1	NA	TRBJ1-4	NA	CATSDPTDSTTNEKLFF	TGTGCCACCAGTGACCCAACCGACAGCACAACTAATGAAAAACTGTTTTTT
TRBV7-8	NA	TRBJ1-2	NA	CASSLAGANYGYTF	TGTGCCAGCAGCTTGGCGGGAGCTAACTATGGCTACACCTTC
TRBV6-2/TRBV6-3	NA	TRBJ2-1	once	CASSPEGGQSFSYNEQFF	TGTGCCAGCAGCCCCGAAGGAGGCCAGTCCTTTTCCTACAATGAGCAGTTCTTC
TRBV6-2/TRBV6-3	NA	TRBJ1-4	NA	CASSYLREENEKLFF	TGTGCCAGCAGTTACCTCAGGGAGGAGAATGAAAAACTGTTTTTT
TRBV18	TRBD1	TRBJ1-4	NA	CASSDRGLREKLFF	TGTGCCAGCTCGGACAGGGGGCTTCGGGAAAAACTGTTTTTT
TRBV5-1	NA	TRBJ2-5	NA	CASSDAQGGETQYF	TGCGCCAGCAGCGACGCGCAGGGTGGAGAGACCCAGTACTTC
TRBV28	TRBD1	TRBJ1-5	NA	CASSYPGGQGLGQPQHF	TGTGCCAGCAGTTATCCGGGTGGACAGGGGTTAGGTCAGCCCCAGCATTTT
TRBV4-1	NA	TRBJ1-2	NA	CASSQEAEVGYTF	TGCGCCAGCAGCCAAGAGGCCGAGGTGGGCTACACCTTC
TRBV2	TRBD2	TRBJ2-7	NA	CASSLLAGGYEQYF	TGTGCCAGCAGTCTACTAGCGGGGGGCTACGAGCAGTACTTC
TRBV7-2	NA	TRBJ1-4	NA	CASSLVGQTQATNEKLFF	TGTGCCAGCAGCTTAGTAGGACAGACCCAAGCAACTAATGAAAAACTGTTTTTT
TRBV12-3/TRBV12-4	NA	TRBJ2-7	NA	CASSSQNEQYF	TGTGCCAGCAGTTCCCAGAACGAGCAGTACTTC
TRBV5-1	NA	TRBJ1-2	NA	CASSFAGVDGYTF	TGCGCCAGCAGCTTTGCGGGGGTGGATGGCTACACCTTC
TRBV6-5	TRBD1	TRBJ1-1	NA	CASSYSIQGDTEAFF	TGTGCCAGCAGTTACTCGATCCAGGGGGACACTGAAGCTTTCTTT
TRBV5-1	NA	TRBJ2-2	NA	CASSPSGTGELFF	TGCGCCAGCAGCCCATCGGGCACCGGGGAGCTGTTTTTT
TRBV7-2	NA	TRBJ1-2	NA	CASSLMIRAEIYYGYTF	TGTGCCAGCAGCTTAATGATCAGGGCAGAAATCTACTATGGCTACACCTTC
TRBV2	TRBD1	TRBJ1-1	NA	CASRVDRAGTEAFF	TGTGCCAGCAGGGTGGACAGGGCGGGTACTGAAGCTTTCTTT